Listed below are T cell receptor beta chains from one sample, sequenced in a study of CD8 T cells in Susac syndrome. One entry per CDR3 protein results from TCRdb running MiXCR on the immunoSEQ multiplex PCR reads. Of some 300,000 distinct CDR3 sequences listed, approximately 85% are singletons. Sequencing was performed on CD8+ T cells from PBMCs. The receptor source for this set is a human donor with multiple sclerosis. CDR3s include the opening cysteine and the closing phenylalanine or tryptophan. The D gene is left open where the match is weak. Some rows have no size entry. The others give once, few or many, or a class for an expanded clone.

size	J	D	V	CDR3	DNA
-	TRBJ2-3	-	TRBV20-1	CSARLGNPTDTQYF	TGCAGTGCAAGACTCGGGAACCCCACAGATACGCAGTATTTT
-	TRBJ1-1	-	TRBV7-9	CASSVVGATEAFF	TGTGCCAGCAGTGTGGTGGGGGCCACTGAAGCTTTCTTT
once	TRBJ1-5	-	TRBV21-1	CASSKDSGAPNQPQHF	TGTGCCAGCAGCAAAGACTCAGGGGCACCGAATCAGCCCCAGCATTTT
once	TRBJ2-1	TRBD1	TRBV7-2	CASTGQGAGEQFF	TGTGCCAGCACCGGACAGGGGGCGGGTGAGCAGTTCTTC
-	TRBJ1-4	-	TRBV15	CATSRTEEYEKLFF	TGTGCCACCAGCAGGACGGAGGAGTATGAAAAACTGTTTTTT
-	TRBJ2-3	-	TRBV10-3	CAISDYKGGDTQYF	TGTGCCATCAGCGACTATAAGGGGGGAGATACGCAGTATTTT
-	TRBJ1-6	-	TRBV21-1	CASSPPGGQGLHNSPLHF	TGTGCCAGCAGCCCCCCAGGGGGACAGGGCCTACATAATTCACCCCTCCACTTT
-	TRBJ1-1	-	TRBV29-1	CSVGPGVSNTEAFF	TGCAGCGTTGGTCCGGGGGTATCGAACACTGAAGCTTTCTTT
-	TRBJ2-1	-	TRBV7-9	CASSLEPRSYNEQFF	TGTGCCAGCAGCTTAGAGCCCCGCTCCTACAATGAGCAGTTCTTC
-	TRBJ2-5	-	TRBV14	CASSQERGGYQETQYF	TGTGCCAGCAGCCAAGAAAGGGGCGGGTACCAAGAGACCCAGTACTTC
-	TRBJ2-7	-	TRBV14	CASSQLEGYYEQYF	TGTGCCAGCAGCCAATTAGAAGGATACTACGAGCAGTACTTC